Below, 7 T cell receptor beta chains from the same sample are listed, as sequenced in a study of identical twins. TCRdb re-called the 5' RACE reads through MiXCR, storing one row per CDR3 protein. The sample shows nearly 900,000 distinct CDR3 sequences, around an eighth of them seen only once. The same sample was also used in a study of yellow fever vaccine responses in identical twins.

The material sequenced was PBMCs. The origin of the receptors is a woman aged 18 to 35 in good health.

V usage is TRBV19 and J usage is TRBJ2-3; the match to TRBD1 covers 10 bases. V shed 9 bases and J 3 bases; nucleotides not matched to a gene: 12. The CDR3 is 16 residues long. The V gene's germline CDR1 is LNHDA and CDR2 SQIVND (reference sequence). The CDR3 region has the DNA TGTGCCAGCACCGACAGGGGGCCATTGATAACAGATACGCAGTATTTT. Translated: CASTDRGPLITDTQYF.

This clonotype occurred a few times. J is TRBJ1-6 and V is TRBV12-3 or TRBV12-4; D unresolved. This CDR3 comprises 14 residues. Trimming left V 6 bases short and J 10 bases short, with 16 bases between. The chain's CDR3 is CASSTGGWRSPLHF. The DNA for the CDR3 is TGTGCCAGCAGCACGGGTGGGTGGCGATCACCCCTCCACTTT.

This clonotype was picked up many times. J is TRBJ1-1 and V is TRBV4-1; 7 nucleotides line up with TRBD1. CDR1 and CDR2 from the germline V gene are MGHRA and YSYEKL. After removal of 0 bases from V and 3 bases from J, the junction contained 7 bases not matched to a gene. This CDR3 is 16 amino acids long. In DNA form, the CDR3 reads TGCGCCAGCAGCCAAGAACGGGCAGGGGGGCACACTGAAGCTTTCTTT. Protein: CASSQERAGGHTEAFF.

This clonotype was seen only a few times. The DNA for the CDR3 is TGTGCCACGCGCCTCCCGGGACCCCCCTACGAGCAGTACTTC. Amino acids: CATRLPGPPYEQYF. The chain uses TRBV28 and TRBJ2-7; perhaps D is TRBD1 or TRBD2 (5 bases each). The CDR3 loop spans 14 amino acids. Trimming removed 10 bases from V and 2 bases from J, with 18 bases in between. CDR1 is MDHEN and CDR2 is SYDVKM in the germline V gene.

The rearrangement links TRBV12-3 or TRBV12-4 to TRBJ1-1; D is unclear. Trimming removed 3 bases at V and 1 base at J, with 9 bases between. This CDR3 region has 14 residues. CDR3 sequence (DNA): TGTGCCAGCAGTTTGGGCAGCAAGAACACTGAAGCTTTCTTT. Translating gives CASSLGSKNTEAFF.

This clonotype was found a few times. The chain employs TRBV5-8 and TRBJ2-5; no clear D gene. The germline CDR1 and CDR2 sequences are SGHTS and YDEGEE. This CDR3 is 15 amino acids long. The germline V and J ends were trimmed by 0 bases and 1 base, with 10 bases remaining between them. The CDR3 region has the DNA TGTGCCAGCAGCTTGGGGCTAACAGTCCAAGAGACCCAGTACTTC. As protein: CASSLGLTVQETQYF.

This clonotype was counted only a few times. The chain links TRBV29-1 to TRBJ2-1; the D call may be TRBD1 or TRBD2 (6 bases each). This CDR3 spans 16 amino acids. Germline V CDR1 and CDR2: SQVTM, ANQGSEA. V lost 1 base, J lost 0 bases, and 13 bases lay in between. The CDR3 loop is CSVEGSGASSYNEQFF. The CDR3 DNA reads TGCAGCGTTGAAGGGTCGGGGGCTAGCTCCTACAATGAGCAGTTCTTC.